This T cell receptor (beta chain) is from a study of blood T cell repertoires in COVID-19 (TCRdb year 2020). Turning to the overall study: Samples covering the acute and convalescent phases of COVID-19 were provided by collaborators in the United States, Italy and Spain. The material from the prospective study consisted of cDNA or gDNA derived from T cells, B-cell-depleted T cells, or PBMCs. Samples came from the ongoing ImmuneRACE study (first 160 participants) plus 1,254 subjects from 6 global collaborators. The repertoires were released in a freely available public database meant as a resource for research on the immune response to SARS-CoV-2. HLA class I and class II types, where available, came from metadata supplied by the sample provider rather than from assay-based typing. The dataset comprised deeply sampled blood TCRbeta repertoires from subjects exposed to, actively infected with, or recovered from COVID-19. A de-identified subject ID, COVID-19 status, age in years and sex were almost always included in the sample metadata.

TCRbeta CDR3 regions were amplified from genomic DNA using the immunoSEQ Assay, a bias-controlled multiplex PCR. Per the original workflow: The number of nucleated cells in each sample was estimated by amplification of reference gene primers within the assay. Sequence reads were collapsed and filtered to measure the absolute abundance of every unique TCRbeta CDR3 rearrangement. For each sample, productive Simpson clonality was calculated by taking the square root of Simpson's diversity index across productive rearrangements. The source is immuneACCESS, and TCRdb retained only in-frame sequences with V and J called. Part of the clones is not carried over; for the studies checked, unresolved V genes explain less than half of this, and the remainder is unexplained. D and trimming come from the DNA, and the V and J calls and clone size come from that table. The sample yields about 210,000 clones; around 80% were counted once. Roughly a tenth of the sample goes to the ten largest clones.

Regarding this clone: Its antigen is unknown. One junction end does not reproduce the germline sequence, and a read error may be involved.

From cysteine to phenylalanine, the CDR3 is 12 amino acids long. Only the CDR3 portion is preserved as DNA: 36 bases, with reading frame beginning at the first base. The germline V gene (reference sequence) provides CDR1 LGHDT and CDR2 YNNKEL. Paper-wide results and their limitations: The quantity of clinical and demographic metadata differed by source and by participant and was supplied without curation.

In Seattle, one collaborating source enrolled patients while the infection was active and tracked those patients longitudinally over the course of disease. Collaborating institutions collected whole blood in K2EDTA tubes following their own protocols. For TCRbeta analysis, collaborators shipped samples in one of three forms: frozen whole blood, isolated PBMCs, or DNA extracted from either of those sample types. The receptor was derived from a woman aged 80 or over with COVID-19, enrolled during active disease. Sequencing input: peripheral blood. Recombination connected TRBV3-1 (or the pseudogene TRBV3-2) to TRBJ1-6, with 7 bases in between that match TRBD1. The DNA sequence is as follows: TGTGCCAGCAGCCAGTCCGACCGGGACAGCGTCTTT. This translates into CASSQSDRDSVF.